The 10 T cell receptor beta chains below were found in one sample sequenced in a study of blood T cell repertoires in COVID-19. The table came from immunoSEQ multiplex PCR; TCRdb's copy has only in-frame clones and leaves some out. Found here are some 150,000 clones, 80% to 85% of them singletons; the top ten hold 30% to 45%. The sequencing sample was made of peripheral blood. These receptors all come from a human donor in a cohort sampled during active COVID-19.

The V gene is TRBV15, the J gene TRBJ2-5; 7 positions match TRBD2. J was trimmed by 1 base and V by 1 base; bases with no gene match: 9. This CDR3 is built from 17 residues. Germline CDR1 and CDR2: LNHNV and YYDKDF (reference sequence). The CDR3 protein is CATSRGRAGIRQETQYF. The CDR3 nucleotides read TGTGCCACCAGCAGAGGAAGAGCGGGGATACGCCAAGAGACCCAGTACTTC.

This clone was counted once. CDR3 residues: CASSHGNYGYTF. Here the CDR3 DNA reads TGCGCCAGCAGCCACGGGAACTATGGCTACACCTTC. V is TRBV4-3 and J is TRBJ1-2; no clear D. Germline V gives CDR1 LGHNA, CDR2 YSLEER. V shed 3 bases and J shed 2 bases, with 4 bases lying between them. The CDR3 length is 12 residues.

This clone appeared once. This chain uses TRBV7-8 with TRBJ2-1, with TRBD1 identical over 8 bases. The V gene end was trimmed by 1 base and the J gene end by 10 bases; junction bases not matched to a gene: 9. In germline, CDR1 is SGHVS, CDR2 FQNEAQ. The CDR3 sequence is 15 residues long. The DNA for the CDR3 is TGTGCCAGCAGCTTAGGGACCACAGGGGGACCGGAGCAGTTCTTC. This encodes CASSLGTTGGPEQFF. Drawing the rest from reference TRBV7-8 and TRBJ2-1, the complete variable domain is GAGVSQSPRYKVAKRGQDVALRCDPISGHVSLFWYQQALGQGPEFLTYFQNEAQLDKSGLPSDRFFAERPEGSVSTLKIQRTQQEDSAVYLCASSLGTTGGPEQFFGPGTRLTVL.

The V and J genes are TRBV5-1 and TRBJ2-2; no reliable D call. Germline CDR1 is SGHRS and CDR2 is YFSETQ. V lost 5 bases and J 5 bases, leaving 7 bases between the germline ends. This CDR3 has 12 residues. CDR3 protein: CASSVGTGELFF. The DNA for the CDR3 is TGCGCCAGCAGTGTCGGTACCGGGGAGCTGTTTTTT.

V usage is TRBV7-9 and J usage is TRBJ2-7; TRBD1 aligns across 9 bases. This CDR3 has 14 residues. Trimming cost V 5 bases and J 2 bases; bases outside gene matches: 4. Per the germline V gene, CDR1 is SEHNR and CDR2 is FQNEAQ (reference sequence). The CDR3 coding sequence is TGTGCCAGCAGCGGGCGGGACAGGGCCTACGAGCAGTACTTC. Translation gives CASSGRDRAYEQYF.

V usage is TRBV7-2 and J usage is TRBJ1-6, with D maybe TRBD1 (5 bases). The germline V gene has CDR1 SGHTA and CDR2 FQGNSA. The CDR3 length is 16 residues. V lost 0 bases and J lost 10, with 16 bases in between. CDR3 sequence: CASSLALRREGSPLHF. The CDR3 DNA follows: TGTGCCAGCAGCTTAGCGCTACGCAGGGAGGGATCACCCCTCCACTTT.

The rearrangement uses TRBV25-1 and TRBJ1-1, with 8 bases aligning to TRBD1. J lost 4 bases, V lost 5 bases, and 6 bases had no gene match. The CDR3 covers 14 residues. Germline V CDR1 and CDR2: MGHDK, SYGVNS. The CDR3 reads CASSSPTGGTEAFF. CDR3 in DNA: TGTGCCAGCAGTAGCCCCACAGGGGGCACTGAAGCTTTCTTT.

In its sample, this clone was seen a few times. The rearrangement joins TRBV2 to TRBJ1-5; D gene unclear. V shed 3 bases and J shed 9 bases, with 9 bases lying between them. The CDR3 loop spans 12 amino acids. CDR1 and CDR2 from the germline V gene are SNHLY and FYNNEI. Here the CDR3 reads CASSDEAVPQHF. The DNA for the CDR3 is TGTGCCAGCAGTGATGAGGCTGTGCCCCAGCATTTT.

The rearrangement links TRBV5-8 to TRBJ1-5, with 11 bases that match TRBD1. Trimming at V came to 5 bases and at J to 11 bases, leaving 12 bases not matched to a gene. Germline CDR1 is SGHTS and CDR2 is YDEGEE. This CDR3 region has 15 residues. The CDR3 protein is CASRGPGQGDQAQHF. CDR3 DNA: TGTGCCAGCAGGGGGCCGGGACAGGGGGATCAAGCCCAGCATTTT.

Worth noting for this clone: One end of the junction fails to match germline, which may point to a read error. V is TRBV7-7 and J is TRBJ2-1, with TRBD1 matching over 11 bases. The CDR3 spans 15 residues. Per germline, CDR1 SSHAT and CDR2 FNYEAQ (reference sequence). The DNA of the CDR3 is TGTGCTAGCAGCTTGGGACAGGGGGTACGCAATGAGCAGTTCTTC. Translation: CASSLGQGVRNEQFF.